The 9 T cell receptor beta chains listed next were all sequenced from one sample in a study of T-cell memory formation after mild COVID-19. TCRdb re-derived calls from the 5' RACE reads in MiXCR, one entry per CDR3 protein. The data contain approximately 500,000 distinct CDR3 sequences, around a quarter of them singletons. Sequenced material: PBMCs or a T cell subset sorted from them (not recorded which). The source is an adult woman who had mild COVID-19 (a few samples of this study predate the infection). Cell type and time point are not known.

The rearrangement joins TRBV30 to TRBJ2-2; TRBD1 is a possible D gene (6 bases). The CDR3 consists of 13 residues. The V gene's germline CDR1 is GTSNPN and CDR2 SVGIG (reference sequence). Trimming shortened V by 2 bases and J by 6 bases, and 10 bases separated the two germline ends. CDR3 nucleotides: TGTGCCTGGAGTATAGGGGGTTCCGGGGAGCTGTTTTTT. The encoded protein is CAWSIGGSGELFF.

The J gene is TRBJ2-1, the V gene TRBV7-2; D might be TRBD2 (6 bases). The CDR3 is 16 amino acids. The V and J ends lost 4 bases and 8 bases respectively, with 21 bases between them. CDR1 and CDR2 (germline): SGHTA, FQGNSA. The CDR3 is CASSSGEKTSGDEQFF. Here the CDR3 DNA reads TGTGCCAGCAGCTCGGGGGAGAAAACCTCCGGGGATGAGCAGTTCTTC.

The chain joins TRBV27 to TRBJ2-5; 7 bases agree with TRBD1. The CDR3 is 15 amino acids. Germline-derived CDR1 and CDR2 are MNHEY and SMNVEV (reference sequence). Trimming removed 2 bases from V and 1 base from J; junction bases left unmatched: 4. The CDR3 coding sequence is TGTGCCAGCAGTTTAAGGGGACAGCTCCAAGAGACCCAGTACTTC. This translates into CASSLRGQLQETQYF.

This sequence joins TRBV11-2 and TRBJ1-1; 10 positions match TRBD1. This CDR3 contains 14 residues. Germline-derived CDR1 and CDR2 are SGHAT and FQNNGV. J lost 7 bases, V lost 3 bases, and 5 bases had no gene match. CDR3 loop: CASSFGTGVDEAFF. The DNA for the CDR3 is TGTGCCAGCAGCTTTGGGACAGGGGTGGATGAAGCTTTCTTT.

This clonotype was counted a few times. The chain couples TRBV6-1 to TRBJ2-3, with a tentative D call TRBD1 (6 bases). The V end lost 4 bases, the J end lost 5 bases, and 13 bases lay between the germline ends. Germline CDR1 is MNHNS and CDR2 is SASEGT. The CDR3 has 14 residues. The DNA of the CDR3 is TGTGCCAGCAGTGTACAGGGTTTGGGAGATACGCAGTATTTT. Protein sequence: CASSVQGLGDTQYF.

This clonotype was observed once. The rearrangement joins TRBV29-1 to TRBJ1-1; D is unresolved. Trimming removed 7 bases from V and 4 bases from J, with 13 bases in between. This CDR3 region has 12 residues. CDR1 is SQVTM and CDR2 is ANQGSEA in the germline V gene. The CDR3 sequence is CSAKKTGTEAFF. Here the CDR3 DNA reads TGCAGCGCTAAAAAGACCGGCACTGAAGCTTTCTTT.

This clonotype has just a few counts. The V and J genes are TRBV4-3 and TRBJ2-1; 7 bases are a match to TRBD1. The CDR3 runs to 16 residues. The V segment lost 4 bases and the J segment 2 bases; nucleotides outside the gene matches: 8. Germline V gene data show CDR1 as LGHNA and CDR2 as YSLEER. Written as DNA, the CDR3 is TGCGCCAGCAGCCTGACAGGGTCTACCACCTACAATGAGCAGTTCTTC. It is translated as CASSLTGSTTYNEQFF.

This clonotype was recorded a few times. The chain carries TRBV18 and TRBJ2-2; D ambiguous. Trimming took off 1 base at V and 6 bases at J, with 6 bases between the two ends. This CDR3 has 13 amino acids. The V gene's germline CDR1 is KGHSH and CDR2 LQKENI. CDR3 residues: CASSPLGPGELFF. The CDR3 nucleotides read TGTGCCAGCTCACCACTCGGGCCCGGGGAGCTGTTTTTT.

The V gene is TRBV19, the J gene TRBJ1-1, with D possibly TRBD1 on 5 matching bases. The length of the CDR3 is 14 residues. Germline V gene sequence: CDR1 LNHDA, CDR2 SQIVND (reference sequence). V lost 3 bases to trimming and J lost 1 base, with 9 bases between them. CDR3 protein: CASSILGQNTEAFF. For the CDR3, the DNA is TGTGCCAGTAGTATCCTCGGACAGAACACTGAAGCTTTCTTT.